This T cell receptor beta chain was observed in a study of blood T cell repertoires in COVID-19. About the study: Samples came from the United States, Italy and Spain, spanning acute and convalescent COVID-19. T cells, B-cell-depleted T cells, or PBMCs supplied cDNA or gDNA.

V lost 5 bases and J 7 bases, leaving 24 bases between the germline ends. The germline gives CDR1 SGHVS, CDR2 FQNEAQ. The CDR3 totals 17 residues. In the authors' workflow: Counts of nucleated cells, estimated from reference gene primer amplification, were obtained. TCRdb keeps only in-frame clones here, not all; method: immunoSEQ multiplex PCR. The DNA was the basis for D and trimming; V, J and clone size are from that table. The repertoire holds about 200,000 clones, around 85% seen once, with around 0.7% in the top ten. The chain uses TRBV7-8 and TRBJ2-1, with D tentatively TRBD1 (6 bases). The material sequenced was peripheral blood. This TCR was recovered from a man aged 35-49 years with acute or convalescent COVID-19. The chain's CDR3 is CASSPPRAGASWNEQFF. For the CDR3, the DNA is TGTGCCAGCAGCCCTCCGAGGGCAGGGGCTTCATGGAATGAGCAGTTCTTC.